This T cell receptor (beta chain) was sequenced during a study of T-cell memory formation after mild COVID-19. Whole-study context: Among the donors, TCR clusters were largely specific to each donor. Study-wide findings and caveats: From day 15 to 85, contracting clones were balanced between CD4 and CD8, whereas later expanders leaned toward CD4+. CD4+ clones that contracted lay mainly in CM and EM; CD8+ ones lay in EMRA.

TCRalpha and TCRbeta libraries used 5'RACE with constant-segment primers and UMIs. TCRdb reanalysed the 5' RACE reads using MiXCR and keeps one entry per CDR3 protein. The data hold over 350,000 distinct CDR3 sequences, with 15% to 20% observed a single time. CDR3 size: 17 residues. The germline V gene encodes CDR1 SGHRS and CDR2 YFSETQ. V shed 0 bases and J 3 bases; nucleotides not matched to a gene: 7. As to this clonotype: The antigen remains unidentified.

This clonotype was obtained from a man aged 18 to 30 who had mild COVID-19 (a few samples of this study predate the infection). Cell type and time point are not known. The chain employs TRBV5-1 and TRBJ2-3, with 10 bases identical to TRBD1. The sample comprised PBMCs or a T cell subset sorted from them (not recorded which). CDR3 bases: TGCGCCAGCAGCTTGGAAGACAGGGGGCGGCGGACAGATACGCAGTATTTT. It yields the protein CASSLEDRGRRTDTQYF.